This is a list of T cell receptor beta chains from one sample in a study of blood T cell repertoires in COVID-19. Data came from immunoSEQ multiplex PCR; TCRdb stores just in-frame clones and leaves some out. This table has about 170,000 clones, around 82% appearing once. The specimen was PBMCs or T cells enriched from blood (not recorded which). These receptors were collected from a woman aged 45-60 years in a cohort exposed to, infected with or recovered from COVID-19 (not recorded which). The CDR3 runs from the conserved cysteine through the conserved F or W. A D gene is named only where the DNA matches it firmly. For some rows the clone size is stated as once, few or many, or as a class when expanded; others skip it.

d_gene	abundance	v_gene	j_gene	CDR3nt	CDR3aa
-	-	TRBV18	TRBJ2-6	TGTGCCAGCTCGCCTGAGACATCTGGGGCCAACGTCCTGACTTTC	CASSPETSGANVLTF
TRBD1	-	TRBV5-1	TRBJ1-2	TGCGCCAGCAGCTTAGGGGGCGCGGAGTATGGCTACACCTTC	CASSLGGAEYGYTF
-	-	TRBV27	TRBJ1-5	TGTGCCAGCAGTTTCAGGGGCAATCAGCCCCAGCATTTT	CASSFRGNQPQHF
-	-	TRBV7-2	TRBJ2-1	TGTGCCAGCAGCTTAGCGGGGAGCTCCTACAATGAGCAGTTCTTC	CASSLAGSSYNEQFF
-	-	TRBV20-1	TRBJ2-1	TGCAGTGCAGCCATGGACAATGAGCAGTTCTTC	CSAAMDNEQFF
-	-	TRBV4-2	TRBJ1-1	TGTGCCAGCAGCCATGTCGGGGGGAACACTGAAGCTTTCTTT	CASSHVGGNTEAFF
-	-	TRBV10-1	TRBJ2-1	TGCGCCAGCAGTGAAGGGGGATGGAATGAGCAGTTCTTC	CASSEGGWNEQFF
-	-	TRBV3-1/TRBV3-2	TRBJ2-5	TGTGCCAGCAGCCAAGGACAGGCCGTACAAGAGACCCAGTACTTC	CASSQGQAVQETQYF
-	-	TRBV6-5	TRBJ2-6	TGTGCCAGCAGTTACTCACCAGGGGCTGGGGCCAACGTCCTGACTTTC	CASSYSPGAGANVLTF
-	-	TRBV7-6	TRBJ1-6	TGTGCCAGCAGCTTAAGGTCCCAGGGGCCTCATTCACCCCTCCACTTT	CASSLRSQGPHSPLHF
TRBD2	-	TRBV5-4	TRBJ2-5	TGTGCCAGCAGCCGGACTAGCGGACAAGAGACCCAGTACTTC	CASSRTSGQETQYF
TRBD2	-	TRBV2	TRBJ2-4	TGTGCCAGCAGCCCTAGGACTAGCGATAAGGATGGAAGGTTC	CASSPRTSDKDGRF
-	-	TRBV25-1	TRBJ1-1	TGTGCCAGCAGTGAAGGGTGGGGCGCGGTTACTGAAGCTTTCTTT	CASSEGWGAVTEAFF
TRBD2	-	TRBV6-5	TRBJ2-7	TGTGCCAGCAGTTCCGAGGGACTAGCGGGCTTCTACGAGCAGTACTTC	CASSSEGLAGFYEQYF
-	-	TRBV19	TRBJ2-7	TGTGCCAGTAGTATCACAGGGTTGAGGGAGCAGTACTTC	CASSITGLREQYF
-	-	TRBV6-4	TRBJ2-3	TGTGCCAGCAGTTTAGAAACCGCAGATACGCAGTATTTT	CASSLETADTQYF
-	-	TRBV7-3	TRBJ1-6	TGTGCCAGCAGCCCAAGCGCAGGGCGCTCCTCACCCCTCCACTTT	CASSPSAGRSSPLHF
-	once	TRBV19	TRBJ1-2	TGTGCCAGTAATGACAGGAACTATGGCTACACCTTC	CASNDRNYGYTF
-	-	TRBV2	TRBJ2-5	TGTGCCAGCAGTGAAGTAGGGCGTATGACAGAAGAGACCCAGTACTTC	CASSEVGRMTEETQYF
TRBD1	-	TRBV9	TRBJ2-3	TGTGCCAGCAGCGGCCAGGGGGCTAGAGATACGCAGTATTTT	CASSGQGARDTQYF
-	-	TRBV29-1	TRBJ1-5	TGCAGCGTTGTTACCGGGAATCAGCCCCAGCATTTT	CSVVTGNQPQHF
-	-	TRBV19	TRBJ1-4	TGTGCCAGTAGTTCCTCCGGACAGCCCGCAAATGAAAAACTGTTTTTT	CASSSSGQPANEKLFF
-	-	TRBV28	TRBJ1-4	TGTGCCAGCAGTTTAACACAAGCAGGTGAAAAACTGTTTTTT	CASSLTQAGEKLFF